This entry lists 29 T cell receptor beta chains sequenced from one sample in a study of OX40 agonist ivuxolimab in advanced cancers. Data came from immunoSEQ multiplex PCR; TCRdb stores just in-frame clones and leaves some out. The sample includes about 23,000 clones, approximately 77% seen only once; the top ten take 2% to 2.5%. The specimen was CD4+ or CD8+ T cells sorted from blood, collected in a trial of the OX40 agonist ivuxolimab. The receptors derive from an adult with an advanced solid tumor such as melanoma, head and neck, liver or kidney cancer.

V gene TRBV5-5 combines with J gene TRBJ1-1; D remains unclear. Germline V CDR1 and CDR2: SGHKS, YYEKEE (reference sequence). V was clipped by 3 bases and J by 0 bases, with 6 bases between them. The CDR3 has 13 residues. CDR3 in amino acids: CASSSYMNTEAFF. CDR3 DNA: TGTGCCAGCAGCTCCTATATGAACACTGAAGCTTTCTTT. Looking up the rest from reference TRBV5-5 and TRBJ1-1 gives the full variable domain: DAGVTQSPTHLIKTRGQQVTLRCSPISGHKSVSWYQQVLGQGPQFIFQYYEKEERGRGNFPDRFSARQFPNYSSELNVNALLLGDSALYLCASSSYMNTEAFFGQGTRLTVV.

V and J are TRBV5-1 and TRBJ2-7; D tentatively reads TRBD1 or TRBD2 (5 bases each). Germline V gene lookup returns CDR1 SGHRS and CDR2 YFSETQ. V shed 5 bases and J shed 4 bases, with 13 bases lying between them. The CDR3 covers 13 residues. The CDR3 DNA sequence: TGCGCCAGCAGGGATGGGACGGATTACGAGCAGTACTTC. Amino acid sequence: CASRDGTDYEQYF.

J is TRBJ2-1 and V is TRBV18; weak D call: TRBD2 (5 bases). V was trimmed by 7 bases and J by 5 bases, leaving 15 bases between them. The germline CDR1 and CDR2 sequences are KGHSH and LQKENI. The CDR3 totals 14 residues. CDR3 sequence: CASFPDSHNNEQFF. For the CDR3, the DNA is TGTGCCAGCTTCCCGGACTCGCATAACAATGAGCAGTTCTTC.

V usage is TRBV5-1 and J usage is TRBJ1-5, with 9 bases lining up with TRBD1. The V and J ends lost 5 bases and 5 bases, in that order; junction bases with no gene match: 8. The CDR3 extends over 15 amino acids. Per the germline V gene, CDR1 is SGHRS and CDR2 is YFSETQ. CDR3 protein: CASRPDGTGYQPQHF. The CDR3 region has the DNA TGCGCCAGCAGGCCGGATGGGACAGGGTATCAGCCCCAGCATTTT. Combining the CDR3 with reference TRBV5-1 and TRBJ1-5 gives the whole variable domain KAGVTQTPRYLIKTRGQQVTLSCSPISGHRSVSWYQQTPGQGLQFLFEYFSETQRNKGNFPGRFSGRQFSNSRSEMNVSTLELGDSALYLCASRPDGTGYQPQHFGDGTRLSIL.

This rearrangement joins TRBV10-3 to TRBJ2-3; 9 bases map to TRBD2. Germline values: CDR1 ENHRY, CDR2 SYGVKD. J was trimmed by 5 bases and V by 10 bases; bases with no gene match: 13. There are 15 residues in the CDR3. The DNA for the CDR3 is TGTGCCAACGCGCCGGCGGGAGGGCCCCAAGATACGCAGTATTTT. Translated: CANAPAGGPQDTQYF.

The V and J genes are TRBV6-5 and TRBJ1-1, with D hard to call. Trimming pared 0 bases from V and 2 bases from J, leaving 10 bases between. The CDR3 consists of 15 residues. CDR1 and CDR2 (germline): MNHEY, SVGAGI. Written as DNA, the CDR3 is TGTGCCAGCAGTTACTCGAATGTGCAAAACACTGAAGCTTTCTTT. Translating it yields CASSYSNVQNTEAFF.

The V call is TRBV6-1, the J call TRBJ2-3, with D possibly matching TRBD1 (6 bases). With 5 bases removed from V and 1 base from J, the gap between germline ends came to 10 bases. CDR1 and CDR2 (germline): MNHNS, SASEGT. CDR3 length: 14 amino acids. CDR3 bases: TGTGCCAGCAGTACATGGACAGGCACAGATACGCAGTATTTT. Translated, it gives CASSTWTGTDTQYF.

The chain carries TRBV11-2 and TRBJ2-2, with D perhaps matching TRBD1 or TRBD2 (5 bases each). The CDR3 consists of 15 residues. Germline CDR1 reads SGHAT; CDR2 reads FQNNGV. The V end was cut by 3 bases, the J end by 6 bases, with 14 bases between. The CDR3 spells CASSFGTALAGELFF. The CDR3 DNA is TGTGCCAGCAGCTTTGGGACCGCTCTGGCCGGGGAGCTGTTTTTT.

This sequence joins TRBV7-8 and TRBJ1-4; 8 bases map to TRBD1. The junction had 11 bases not matched to a gene; V was cut back by 1 base and J by 4 bases. The germline V gene encodes CDR1 SGHVS and CDR2 FQNEAQ. CDR3 length equals 18 residues. CDR3 DNA: TGTGCCAGCAGCTTAGGGGTGGCAGGGGGCGCCTTTAATGAAAAACTGTTTTTT. Amino acid sequence: CASSLGVAGGAFNEKLFF.

The chain has TRBV27 and TRBJ2-4, with 8 bases fitting TRBD2. The V gene's germline CDR1 is MNHEY and CDR2 SMNVEV (reference sequence). The trim removed 6 bases at V and 7 bases at J, leaving 5 bases unmatched. This CDR3 has 13 amino acids. CDR3 loop: CASSIPGGNIQYF. The CDR3 region has the DNA TGTGCCAGCAGCATACCGGGAGGGAACATTCAGTACTTC.

The V gene is TRBV4-3, the J gene TRBJ2-1; 9 bases fit TRBD1. CDR3 length: 17 residues. With 1 base clipped from V and 4 bases from J, the junction kept 8 bases outside the gene matches. Germline values: CDR1 LGHNA, CDR2 YSLEER. The DNA of the CDR3 is TGCGCCAGCAGCCAAGCAGGTGGGACAGGGATATACAATGAGCAGTTCTTC. This gives the protein CASSQAGGTGIYNEQFF.

The gene calls are TRBV30 and TRBJ2-3, with D perhaps TRBD1 or TRBD2 (6 bases each). This CDR3 region has 14 residues. Per germline, CDR1 GTSNPN and CDR2 SVGIG (reference sequence). V lost 0 bases, J lost 6 bases, and 13 bases lay in between. The DNA of the CDR3 is TGTGCCTGGAGTGTACTGTCGGGGGCCGATACGCAGTATTTT. It codes for CAWSVLSGADTQYF.

The chain employs TRBV4-3 and TRBJ2-6; D remains ambiguous. Germline CDR1 and CDR2: LGHNA and YSLEER. CDR3 length equals 15 residues. V lost 4 bases, J lost 2 bases, and 9 bases lay in between. CDR3 bases: TGCGCCAGCAGCCCTTTCGAGGCTGGGGCCAACGTCCTGACTTTC. This sequence encodes CASSPFEAGANVLTF.

The chain links TRBV6-1 to TRBJ2-3, with 8 bases matching TRBD2. J lost 5 bases, V lost 3 bases, and 7 bases had no gene match. The CDR3 contains 15 residues. CDR1 and CDR2 from the germline V gene are MNHNS and SASEGT. The CDR3 loop is CASSEAGGRGDTQYF. For the CDR3, the DNA is TGTGCCAGCAGTGAGGCGGGGGGTCGAGGAGATACGCAGTATTTT.

For the CDR3, the DNA is TGTGCCAGCAGCTTGTCGCGCAATCAGCCCCAGCATTTT. Its protein product is CASSLSRNQPQHF. This chain connects TRBV7-9 to TRBJ1-5; D uncertain. This CDR3 has 13 amino acids. Trimming shortened V by 3 bases and J by 2 bases, and 5 bases separated the two germline ends. Germline-derived CDR1 and CDR2 are SEHNR and FQNEAQ (reference sequence).

The chain's CDR3 is CASSRGANYGYTF. The CDR3 nucleotides read TGTGCCAGCAGCCGGGGGGCTAACTATGGCTACACCTTC. The genes are TRBV28 and TRBJ1-2; D perhaps matches TRBD1 (5 bases). The CDR3 has 13 residues. V was cut by 6 bases and J by 0 bases, with 8 bases left in between. Germline assignment: CDR1 MDHEN and CDR2 SYDVKM.

The chain links TRBV7-2 to TRBJ1-1; 8 bases match TRBD1. Per the germline V gene, CDR1 is SGHTA and CDR2 is FQGNSA. With 5 bases clipped from V and 1 base from J, the junction kept 6 bases outside the gene matches. The CDR3 totals 15 residues. The CDR3 loop is CASSPTGGGNTEAFF. The CDR3 nucleotides are TGTGCCAGCAGCCCAACAGGGGGGGGGAACACTGAAGCTTTCTTT.

The chain is built from TRBV6-6 and TRBJ2-5; D call uncertain. V dropped 0 bases and J dropped 4 bases, with 3 bases sitting between them. The CDR3 is 12 residues long. The germline V gene encodes CDR1 MNHNY and CDR2 SVGAGI (reference sequence). The CDR3 DNA reads as TGTGCCAGCAGTTACTCGGGAGAGACCCAGTACTTC. Protein sequence: CASSYSGETQYF.

This chain uses TRBV11-1 with TRBJ1-3, with a weak D call TRBD1 (6 bases). The CDR3 totals 15 residues. Germline V gives CDR1 SGHAT, CDR2 FQDESV (reference sequence). Trimming took 5 bases from V and 2 from J, leaving 13 bases between them. The CDR3 sequence is CASSETGTTGNTIYF. Written as DNA, the CDR3 is TGTGCCAGCAGCGAGACAGGAACCACTGGAAACACCATATATTTT.

This chain links TRBV25-1 with TRBJ2-7, with 10 bases lining up with TRBD2. Trimming cost V 6 bases and J 0 bases; bases outside gene matches: 2. The CDR3 runs 14 residues. The germline gives CDR1 MGHDK, CDR2 SYGVNS. The CDR3 loop is CASRAGGPSYEQYF. As DNA, the CDR3 is TGTGCCAGCAGAGCGGGAGGGCCCTCCTACGAGCAGTACTTC.

The genes are TRBV7-6 and TRBJ2-7; 11 bases are shared with TRBD2. V was pared by 1 base and J by 4 bases, with 0 bases of the junction left unmatched. The CDR3 length is 14 residues. Germline V gene sequence: CDR1 SGHVS, CDR2 FNYEAQ. CDR3 sequence: CASSLGLAGYEQYF. The DNA for the CDR3 is TGTGCCAGCAGCTTAGGACTAGCGGGATACGAGCAGTACTTC.

In DNA, the CDR3 is TGTGCCAGCAGTGAAAGGGGGTACTCCTACGAGCAGTACTTC. Amino acids: CASSERGYSYEQYF. V gene TRBV2 combines with J gene TRBJ2-7, with a possible D match to TRBD1 (6 bases). V gave up 2 bases and J gave up 0 bases, with 8 bases separating them. This CDR3 region has 14 residues. Germline CDR1 reads SNHLY; CDR2 reads FYNNEI.

The chain uses TRBV30 and TRBJ2-3, with a tentative D call TRBD2 (7 bases). The V end lost 4 bases, the J end lost 5 bases, and 13 bases lay between the germline ends. The CDR3 is 13 amino acids. The germline V gene encodes CDR1 GTSNPN and CDR2 SVGIG (reference sequence). The CDR3 sequence: CAWKGGGIDTQYF. The CDR3 DNA follows: TGTGCCTGGAAGGGGGGGGGAATAGATACGCAGTATTTT.

The gene calls are TRBV10-3 and TRBJ1-2, with D unresolved. Germline CDR1 reads ENHRY; CDR2 reads SYGVKD. This CDR3 spans 15 amino acids. The ends were cut back, 4 bases at V and 2 bases at J, with 14 bases in the middle. CDR3: CAISASGSSNYGYTF. DNA of the CDR3: TGTGCCATCAGTGCTTCTGGCAGCTCGAACTATGGCTACACCTTC.

The rearrangement links TRBV6-1 to TRBJ1-1; 9 bases align to TRBD1. The germline V gene encodes CDR1 MNHNS and CDR2 SASEGT. The ends lost 5 bases at V and 4 bases at J; junction bases unmatched: 8. CDR3 size: 15 residues. In DNA form, the CDR3 reads TGTGCCAGCAGTCGGGACAGGGTCGACGGCACTGAAGCTTTCTTT. Translated, it gives CASSRDRVDGTEAFF.

The rearrangement uses TRBV7-8 and TRBJ1-4; D is unresolved. Deletions cut 1 base from V and 1 base from J, with 4 bases between. Germline values: CDR1 SGHVS, CDR2 FQNEAQ. The CDR3 has 14 amino acids. This CDR3 reads CASSLGGTNEKLFF. In DNA, the CDR3 is TGTGCCAGCAGCTTAGGGGGAACTAATGAAAAACTGTTTTTT.

The chain couples TRBV2 to TRBJ2-4; TRBD2 agrees at 11 bases. In germline, CDR1 is SNHLY, CDR2 FYNNEI. The CDR3 runs 14 residues. Trimming removed 3 bases from V and 5 bases from J; junction bases left unmatched: 0. In DNA form, the CDR3 reads TGTGCCAGCAGTGAGGGACTAGCGGAAAACATTCAGTACTTC. This codes for CASSEGLAENIQYF.

The CDR3 loop is CASSLAGGLQETQYF. In nucleotides, the CDR3 is TGTGCCAGCAGCTTAGCGGGGGGCCTCCAAGAGACCCAGTACTTC. The rearrangement links TRBV7-9 to TRBJ2-5; D is possibly TRBD1 or TRBD2 (6 bases each). CDR3 length: 15 residues. V was trimmed by 0 bases and J by 1 base, leaving 9 bases between them. In germline, CDR1 is SEHNR, CDR2 FQNEAQ (reference sequence).

This clone came up a few times. Other DNA sequences within the sample encode an identical CDR3. The V gene is TRBV7-2, the J gene TRBJ1-1; D is possibly TRBD1 (6 bases). The CDR3 is 13 amino acids. The V gene lost 3 bases and the J gene lost 5 bases, with 10 bases spanning the gap. Looked up from germline, CDR1 is SGHTA and CDR2 is FQGNSA. This CDR3 is CASSLTGDTEAFF. CDR3 DNA sequence: TGTGCCAGCAGCTTGACAGGCGATACTGAAGCTTTCTTT.